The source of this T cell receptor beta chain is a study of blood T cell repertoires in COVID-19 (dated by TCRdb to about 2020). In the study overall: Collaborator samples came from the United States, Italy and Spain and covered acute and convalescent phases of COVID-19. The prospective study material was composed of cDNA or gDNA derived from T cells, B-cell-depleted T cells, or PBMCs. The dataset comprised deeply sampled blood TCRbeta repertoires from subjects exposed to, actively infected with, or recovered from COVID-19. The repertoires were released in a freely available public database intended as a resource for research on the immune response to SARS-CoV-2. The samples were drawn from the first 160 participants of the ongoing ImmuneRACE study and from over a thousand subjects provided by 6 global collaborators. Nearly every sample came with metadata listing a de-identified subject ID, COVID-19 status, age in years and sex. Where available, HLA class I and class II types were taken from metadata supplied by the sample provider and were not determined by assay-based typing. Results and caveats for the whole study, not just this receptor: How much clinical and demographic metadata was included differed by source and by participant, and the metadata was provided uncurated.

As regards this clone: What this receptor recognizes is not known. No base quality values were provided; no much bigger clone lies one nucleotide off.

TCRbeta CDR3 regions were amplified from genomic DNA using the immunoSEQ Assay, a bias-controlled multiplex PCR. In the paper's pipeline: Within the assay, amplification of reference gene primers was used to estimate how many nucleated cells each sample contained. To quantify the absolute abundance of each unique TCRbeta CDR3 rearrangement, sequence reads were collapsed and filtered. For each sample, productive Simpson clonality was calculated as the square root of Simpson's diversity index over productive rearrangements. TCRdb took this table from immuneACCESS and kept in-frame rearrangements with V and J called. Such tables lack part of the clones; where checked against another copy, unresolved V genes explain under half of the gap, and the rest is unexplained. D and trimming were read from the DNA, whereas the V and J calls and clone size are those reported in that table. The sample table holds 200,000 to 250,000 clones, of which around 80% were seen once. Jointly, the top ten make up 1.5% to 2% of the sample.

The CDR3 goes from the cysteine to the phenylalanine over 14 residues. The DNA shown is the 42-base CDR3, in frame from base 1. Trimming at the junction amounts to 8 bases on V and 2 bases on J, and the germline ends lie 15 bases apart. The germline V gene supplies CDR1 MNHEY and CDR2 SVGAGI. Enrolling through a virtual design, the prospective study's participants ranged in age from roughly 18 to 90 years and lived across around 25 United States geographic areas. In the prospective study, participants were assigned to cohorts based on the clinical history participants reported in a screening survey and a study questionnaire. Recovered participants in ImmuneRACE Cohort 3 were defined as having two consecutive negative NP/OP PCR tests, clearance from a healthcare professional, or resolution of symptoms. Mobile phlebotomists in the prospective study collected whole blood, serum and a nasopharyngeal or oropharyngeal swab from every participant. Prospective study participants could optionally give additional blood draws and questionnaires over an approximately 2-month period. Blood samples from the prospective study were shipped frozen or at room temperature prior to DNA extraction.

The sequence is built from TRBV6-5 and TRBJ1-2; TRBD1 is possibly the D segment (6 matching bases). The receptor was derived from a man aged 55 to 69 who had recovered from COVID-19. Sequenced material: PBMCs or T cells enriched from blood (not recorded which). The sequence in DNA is TGTGCCAGCTCCCCCAGACAGGCGAACTATGGCTACACCTTC. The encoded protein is CASSPRQANYGYTF.